The 21 T cell receptor beta chains presented below share a single source sample, sequenced in a study of T cell repertoires in cytomegalovirus infection. TCRdb processed the reads anew with MiXCR; each CDR3 protein has one entry. The repertoire holds under 200,000 distinct CDR3 sequences, with 8% to 10% as singletons. The sample consisted of PBMCs. The receptors come from a human donor in good health (CMV status not recorded). Some clones in this sample may be carry-over from other donors' samples.

This clonotype was seen a few times. V gene TRBV11-2 combines with J gene TRBJ2-3; no firm D call. CDR3 size: 12 residues. Between the trimmed V and J ends, which lost 5 bases and 3 bases, there was a span of 6 bases. The germline V gene has CDR1 SGHAT and CDR2 FQNNGV. CDR3: CASSAMTDTQYF. Written as DNA, the CDR3 is TGTGCCAGCAGCGCTATGACAGATACGCAGTATTTT.

A word on this clonotype: An end of the junction does not agree with germline; a read error may underlie this. The chain joins TRBV29-1 to TRBJ2-1; D not resolved. This CDR3 contains 12 residues. Germline lookup yields CDR1 SQVTM and CDR2 ANQGSEA. The CDR3 DNA is TGCAGCGCTGAACCTGGGGTAAATGAGCAGTTCTTC. Its translation: CSAEPGVNEQFF.

This clonotype occurred a few times. This chain links TRBV7-6 with TRBJ1-1; D is undetermined. Germline CDR1 reads SGHVS; CDR2 reads FNYEAQ. The ends were cut back, 7 bases at V and 0 bases at J, with 9 bases in the middle. The CDR3 runs 13 residues. The CDR3 protein is CASIDTLNTEAFF. DNA for the CDR3: TGTGCCAGCATCGATACCCTGAACACTGAAGCTTTCTTT.

This clonotype was detected ten times or more. The chain couples TRBV14 to TRBJ2-1; D might be TRBD1 or TRBD2, each matching 5 bases. V lost 6 bases and J 5 bases, leaving 11 bases between the germline ends. The CDR3 sequence is 13 residues long. Germline V gives CDR1 SGHDN, CDR2 FVKESK. In nucleotides, the CDR3 is TGTGCCAGCAGACGCCGGGACCACAATGAGCAGTTCTTC. It yields the protein CASRRRDHNEQFF.

This clonotype has ten or more counts. J is TRBJ1-2 and V is TRBV20-1; D not resolved. The germline gives CDR1 DFQATT, CDR2 SNEGSKA (reference sequence). The CDR3 loop spans 14 amino acids. Trimming shortened V by 3 bases and J by 6 bases, and 17 bases separated the two germline ends. The CDR3 loop is CSASASGLENGYTF. The CDR3 DNA follows: TGCAGTGCTAGCGCATCCGGGCTGGAGAATGGCTACACCTTC.

In its sample, this clonotype was seen many times. The V and J genes are TRBV29-1 and TRBJ2-5; 8 bases line up with TRBD1. Germline values: CDR1 SQVTM, CDR2 ANQGSEA. V was pared by 0 bases and J by 6 bases, with 6 bases of the junction left unmatched. The CDR3 is made up of 14 amino acids. The CDR3 protein is CSVEDRTGMKTQYF. CDR3 coding DNA: TGCAGCGTTGAAGACAGGACAGGGATGAAGACCCAGTACTTC.

This clonotype was observed many times. The chain has TRBV6-2 or TRBV6-3 and TRBJ1-1; D perhaps matches TRBD1 (5 bases). Germline-derived CDR1 and CDR2 are MNHEY and SVGEGT. CDR3 length: 14 residues. V lost 6 bases and J lost 1, with 12 bases in between. This chain's CDR3 is CASSKPDRNTEAFF. CDR3 coding DNA: TGTGCCAGCAGCAAACCCGACAGGAACACTGAAGCTTTCTTT.

This clonotype was counted a few times. The chain joins TRBV5-4 to TRBJ2-5; TRBD2 aligns across 10 bases. This CDR3 contains 15 residues. The V and J ends lost 1 base and 4 bases, in that order; junction bases with no gene match: 4. Germline CDR1 reads SGHNT; CDR2 reads YYREEE (reference sequence). Here the CDR3 DNA reads TGTGCCAGCAGCTTGATAGCGGGGGGTGTAGAGACCCAGTACTTC. This gives the protein CASSLIAGGVETQYF.

In this sample, this clonotype turned up many times. The chain combines TRBV7-8 with TRBJ2-3; 13 nucleotides match TRBD2. This CDR3 region has 18 residues. V lost 5 bases, J lost 3 bases, and 11 bases stayed unmatched. The germline gives CDR1 SGHVS, CDR2 FQNEAQ. The CDR3 spells CASSPRTSGRLGTDTQYF. CDR3 nucleotide sequence: TGTGCCAGCAGCCCGCGGACTAGCGGGAGACTTGGAACAGATACGCAGTATTTT.

In this sample, this clonotype turned up a few times. The chain couples TRBV6-2 or TRBV6-3 to TRBJ2-1; 10 bases are a match to TRBD2. The V gene end was trimmed by 7 bases and the J gene end by 8 bases; junction bases not matched to a gene: 11. Per the germline V gene, CDR1 is MNHEY and CDR2 is SVGEGT. CDR3 size: 15 residues. CDR3 in DNA: TGTGCCAGCACCACGGCAGCGGGGGGGCGGGATGAGCAGTTCTTC. Protein sequence: CASTTAAGGRDEQFF.

Notes on this clonotype: This sequence may be a read error, since a much larger clone differs from it by one base. The genes are TRBV25-1 and TRBJ2-5; tentative D call: TRBD1 (6 bases). CDR1 MGHDK and CDR2 SYGVNS come from the germline V gene. The CDR3 runs 14 residues. The V end was cut by 3 bases, the J end by 6 bases, with 14 bases between. The CDR3 loop is CASSDWGQGKTQYF. In nucleotides, the CDR3 is TGTGCCAGCAGTGATTGGGGGCAGGGGAAGACCCAGTACTTC.

This rearrangement joins TRBV6-6 to TRBJ2-1, with 8 positions matching TRBD1. Trimming removed 6 bases from V and 6 bases from J; junction bases left unmatched: 1. The germline gives CDR1 MNHNY, CDR2 SVGAGI (reference sequence). This CDR3 contains 12 residues. CDR3 sequence reads: CASSGTGNEQFF. The CDR3, as DNA: TGTGCCAGCAGCGGGACAGGCAATGAGCAGTTCTTC.

With respect to this clonotype: This clone may be a read error of a much larger clone one base away. This rearrangement joins TRBV28 to TRBJ1-1; TRBD1 aligns across 12 bases. Germline loops: CDR1 MDHEN, CDR2 SYDVKM. Trimming cost V 5 bases and J 10 bases; bases outside gene matches: 8. The CDR3 covers 14 residues. Written as DNA, the CDR3 is TGTGCCAGCAGTACCACAGGGACAGGGGGCGGAGCTTTCTTT. This codes for CASSTTGTGGGAFF.

This clonotype was picked up many times. The rearrangement uses TRBV7-4 and TRBJ1-2; 8 nucleotides line up with TRBD1. V was clipped by 3 bases and J by 2 bases; unmatched bases: 11. The CDR3 runs to 17 residues. Germline V gene data show CDR1 as SGHVT and CDR2 as SQSDAQ. For the CDR3, the DNA is TGTGCCAGCAGCTTCTCAGGGGGCGGTTTAATGAACTATGGCTACACCTTC. Translating gives CASSFSGGGLMNYGYTF.

This clonotype was seen more than once but under ten times. V gene TRBV28 combines with J gene TRBJ1-1; tentative D call: TRBD1 (6 bases). Germline values: CDR1 MDHEN, CDR2 SYDVKM. The CDR3 runs to 13 residues. Trimming removed 5 bases from V and 5 bases from J, with 12 bases in between. The CDR3 coding sequence is TGTGCCAGCAGTAATGAGGGGGTAACTGAAGCTTTCTTT. Translation gives CASSNEGVTEAFF. The full variable domain, in which reference TRBV28 and TRBJ1-1 provide the parts outside the CDR3, is DVKVTQSSRYLVKRTGEKVFLECVQDMDHENMFWYRQDPGLGLRLIYFSYDVKMKEKGDIPEGYSVSREKKERFSLILESASTNQTSMYLCASSNEGVTEAFFGQGTRLTVV.

This clonotype turned up a few times. This sequence joins TRBV3-1 and TRBJ1-2; D unclear. Deletions cut 0 bases from V and 3 bases from J, with 11 bases between. This CDR3 has 15 amino acids. CDR1 is LGHDT, CDR2 YNNKEL, per germline (reference sequence). The CDR3 DNA follows: TGTGCCAGCAGCCAAGATCGTACAGCCCACTATGGCTACACCTTC. It is translated as CASSQDRTAHYGYTF.

A few counts support this clonotype. J is TRBJ2-4 and V is TRBV6-2 or TRBV6-3; 7 bases align to TRBD1. The CDR3 spans 15 residues. CDR1 is MNHEY, CDR2 SVGEGT, per germline. J lost 1 base, V lost 4 bases, and 4 bases had no gene match. In DNA, the CDR3 is TGTGCCAGCAGTTCAACAGGGGTTGCCAAAAACATTCAGTACTTC. Its translation: CASSSTGVAKNIQYF.

This clonotype was detected many times. J is TRBJ1-1 and V is TRBV19, with unresolved D. Trimming took off 5 bases at V and 2 bases at J, with 15 bases between the two ends. There are 15 residues in the CDR3. CDR1 and CDR2 (germline): LNHDA, SQIVND (reference sequence). In DNA, the CDR3 is TGTGCCAGTAGTCCCCCCGGGCAGGCCAACACTGAAGCTTTCTTT. Translation: CASSPPGQANTEAFF.

This clonotype showed up many times. V and J are TRBV19 and TRBJ2-1; 7 bases align to TRBD1. V shed 7 bases and J 5 bases; nucleotides not matched to a gene: 17. CDR1 is LNHDA and CDR2 is SQIVND in the germline V gene (reference sequence). The CDR3 spans 17 residues. The CDR3 DNA reads TGTGCCAGTAAAACGACAGGGACCGAAACAGAGGACAATGAGCAGTTCTTC. Amino acid sequence: CASKTTGTETEDNEQFF.

As for this clonotype: Just one base apart from a much larger clone, this may be a read error. The chain has TRBV5-6 and TRBJ2-6, with no clear D. The CDR3 covers 13 residues. With 2 bases removed from V and 3 bases from J, the gap between germline ends came to 3 bases. Germline assignment: CDR1 SGHDT and CDR2 YYEEEE. CDR3 residues: CASSFGGANVLTF. CDR3 nucleotides: TGTGCCAGCAGCTTTGGTGGGGCCAACGTCCTGACTTTC.

This clonotype was counted only a few times. The chain carries TRBV2 and TRBJ1-2, with D possibly being TRBD1 (6 bases). Trimming pared 6 bases from V and 1 base from J, leaving 12 bases between. Germline V CDR1 and CDR2: SNHLY, FYNNEI. The length of the CDR3 is 14 residues. CDR3 loop: CASSPDRLNYGYTF. DNA of the CDR3: TGTGCCAGCAGCCCTGACAGGCTTAACTATGGCTACACCTTC.